This passage covers 9 T cell receptor beta chains from one sample sequenced in a study of shared clonotypes between healthy human individuals. Sequencing was performed with immunoSEQ multiplex PCR; in TCRdb, only in-frame clones are kept and a portion is missing. This sample carries about 2.4 million clones, approximately 94% of them seen once, and the ten largest clones take approximately 0.35%. Input material: naive CD4+ T cells from PBMCs. Subset of the sample: CD45RA+ positively selected. These receptors all stem from a man between 18 and 29 years old in good health. Some clones in this sample may be carry-over from other donors' samples.

This chain uses TRBV5-1 with TRBJ2-3; either TRBD1 or TRBD2 may supply D (5 bases each). Germline values: CDR1 SGHRS, CDR2 YFSETQ. The CDR3 runs 15 residues. Trimming pared 0 bases from V and 2 bases from J, leaving 10 bases between. CDR3 nucleotides: TGCGCCAGCAGCTTGGTTCTAGGGACCACAGATACGCAGTATTTT. This encodes CASSLVLGTTDTQYF.

In this sample, this clone turned up a few times. This sequence joins TRBV2 and TRBJ2-2, with 10 bases fitting TRBD2. After removal of 0 bases from V and 14 bases from J, the junction contained 9 bases not matched to a gene. Germline V gene sequence: CDR1 SNHLY, CDR2 FYNNEI. CDR3 length: 15 residues. The CDR3 DNA reads TGTGCCAGCAGTGAAGCGACGATCCTAGCGGGAGTACTGTTTTTT. Its translation: CASSEATILAGVLFF.

V usage is TRBV29-1 and J usage is TRBJ1-3; D is ambiguous. V lost 4 bases, J lost 8 bases, and 9 bases lay in between. CDR3 size: 11 residues. The germline gives CDR1 SQVTM, CDR2 ANQGSEA. The CDR3 sequence is CSVGWSDTIYF. CDR3 nucleotides: TGCAGCGTTGGTTGGTCGGACACCATATATTTT.

The chain links TRBV28 to TRBJ2-1; 9 bases map to TRBD2. CDR3 length equals 16 residues. The V segment lost 1 base and the J segment 4 bases; nucleotides outside the gene matches: 5. Germline V gene lookup returns CDR1 MDHEN and CDR2 SYDVKM. The CDR3 sequence: CASSLSPLAGYNEQFF. The DNA of the CDR3 is TGTGCCAGCAGTTTATCGCCGCTAGCGGGGTACAATGAGCAGTTCTTC.

This clone has just one count. The CDR3 nucleotides read TGCGCCAGCAGCTTGGAGTCTACCCAGTACTTC. Its protein product is CASSLESTQYF. The chain has TRBV5-1 and TRBJ2-7; D is uncertain. Per the germline V gene, CDR1 is SGHRS and CDR2 is YFSETQ. With 0 bases removed from V and 10 bases from J, the gap between germline ends came to 8 bases. This CDR3 region has 11 residues.

The chain combines TRBV7-9 with TRBJ2-2; 8 bases match TRBD1. Looked up from germline, CDR1 is SEHNR and CDR2 is FQNEAQ (reference sequence). The J segment lost 4 bases and the V segment lost 7 bases, leaving 8 bases of the junction unmatched. This CDR3 is 15 amino acids long. CDR3 DNA sequence: TGTGCCAGCATATCGACAGGGGCCAGCACCGGGGAGCTGTTTTTT. This encodes CASISTGASTGELFF.

The gene calls are TRBV19 and TRBJ2-6; D not certain. Germline V gives CDR1 LNHDA, CDR2 SQIVND (reference sequence). The CDR3 runs 17 residues. V was cut by 1 base and J by 4 bases, with 14 bases left in between. CDR3 loop: CASSIAPGSTGANVLTF. CDR3 sequence (DNA): TGTGCCAGTAGTATAGCACCGGGTTCCACGGGGGCCAACGTCCTGACTTTC.

Concerning this clone: Additional DNA sequences in this sample encode the identical CDR3. The chain combines TRBV28 with TRBJ1-2, with D possibly TRBD1 on 5 matching bases. The length of the CDR3 is 12 residues. Between the trimmed V and J ends, which lost 2 bases and 5 bases, there was a span of 6 bases. Germline V gene data show CDR1 as MDHEN and CDR2 as SYDVKM. In DNA, the CDR3 is TGTGCCAGCAGTTTACGGACATATGGCTACACCTTC. This encodes CASSLRTYGYTF.

This chain links TRBV5-4 with TRBJ2-7; D gene uncertain. Germline assignment: CDR1 SGHNT and CDR2 YYREEE (reference sequence). V was shortened by 4 bases and J by 3 bases, with 17 bases between the two germline ends. The CDR3 is made up of 15 amino acids. The CDR3 coding sequence is TGTGCCAGCAGCAGGCCGACGGCGCAGGACTACGAGCAGTACTTC. As protein: CASSRPTAQDYEQYF.